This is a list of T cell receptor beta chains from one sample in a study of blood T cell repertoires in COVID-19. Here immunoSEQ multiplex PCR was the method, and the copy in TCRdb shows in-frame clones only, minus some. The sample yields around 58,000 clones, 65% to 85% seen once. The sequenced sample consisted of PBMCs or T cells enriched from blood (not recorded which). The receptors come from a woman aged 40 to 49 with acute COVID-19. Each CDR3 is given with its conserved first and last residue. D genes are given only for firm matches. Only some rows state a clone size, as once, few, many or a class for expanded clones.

CDR3 DNA: TGTGCCAGCAGCTTCCGCACTGAAGCTTTCTTT
CDR3 protein: CASSFRTEAFF
CDR3 length: 11
J gene: TRBJ1-1
clone size: NA
D gene: NA
V gene: TRBV5-4

CDR3 DNA: TGTGCCAGCAGCTACCAGGGGGTTGGCACCGGGGAGCTGTTTTTT
CDR3 protein: CASSYQGVGTGELFF
CDR3 length: 15
J gene: TRBJ2-2
clone size: NA
D gene: TRBD1
V gene: TRBV27

CDR3 DNA: TGTGCCAGCAGTTATCGGGAGAACTATGGCTACACCTTC
CDR3 protein: CASSYRENYGYTF
CDR3 length: 13
J gene: TRBJ1-2
clone size: NA
D gene: NA
V gene: TRBV6-5

CDR3 DNA: TGCGCCAGCAGCTTGGAGCAGGGGTACACCATATATTTT
CDR3 protein: CASSLEQGYTIYF
CDR3 length: 13
J gene: TRBJ1-3
clone size: NA
D gene: NA
V gene: TRBV5-1

CDR3 DNA: TGTGCCAGCAGTTCAGGAACCACCGGGGAGCTGTTTTTT
CDR3 protein: CASSSGTTGELFF
CDR3 length: 13
J gene: TRBJ2-2
clone size: NA
D gene: NA
V gene: TRBV28

CDR3 DNA: TGTGCCAGCAGAAAGGGACAGGGTAATGAAAAACTGTTTTTT
CDR3 protein: CASRKGQGNEKLFF
CDR3 length: 14
J gene: TRBJ1-4
clone size: NA
D gene: TRBD1
V gene: TRBV7-9

CDR3 DNA: TGTGCCAGCAGCTTAAGGGGGCCCTACGAGCAGTACTTC
CDR3 protein: CASSLRGPYEQYF
CDR3 length: 13
J gene: TRBJ2-7
clone size: few
D gene: TRBD1
V gene: TRBV5-4

CDR3 DNA: TGTGCCAGCAGCCTAGCGGGGGGGCCCTGGGAGACCCAGTACTTC
CDR3 protein: CASSLAGGPWETQYF
CDR3 length: 15
J gene: TRBJ2-5
clone size: NA
D gene: TRBD2
V gene: TRBV6-5

CDR3 DNA: TGTGCCAGCAGGGACCCCGACAGGGAAGGGCCCCTAGCCAAAAACATTCAGTACTTC
CDR3 protein: CASRDPDREGPLAKNIQYF
CDR3 length: 19
J gene: TRBJ2-4
clone size: NA
D gene: TRBD1
V gene: TRBV2

CDR3 DNA: TGTGCCAGTAGTAGCTCCAGGGATTTGACAGATACGCAGTATTTT
CDR3 protein: CASSSSRDLTDTQYF
CDR3 length: 15
J gene: TRBJ2-3
clone size: NA
D gene: NA
V gene: TRBV19

CDR3 DNA: TGTGCCAGTAGTCCACCGGGACTAGCGGGTTTGCAGTACTTC
CDR3 protein: CASSPPGLAGLQYF
CDR3 length: 14
J gene: TRBJ2-4
clone size: NA
D gene: TRBD2
V gene: TRBV19

CDR3 DNA: TGTGCCAGCAGCCCTAGTACAGGGATCTACGAGCAGTACTTC
CDR3 protein: CASSPSTGIYEQYF
CDR3 length: 14
J gene: TRBJ2-7
clone size: once
D gene: NA
V gene: TRBV7-9

CDR3 DNA: TGTGCCAGCAGCCGCGACAGGGGATCCTACAATGAGCAGTTCTTC
CDR3 protein: CASSRDRGSYNEQFF
CDR3 length: 15
J gene: TRBJ2-1
clone size: NA
D gene: TRBD1
V gene: TRBV3-1/TRBV3-2

CDR3 DNA: TGCGCCGTCCGGACAGACCTAAGCACAGATACGCAGTATTTT
CDR3 protein: CAVRTDLSTDTQYF
CDR3 length: 14
J gene: TRBJ2-3
clone size: NA
D gene: NA
V gene: TRBV5-1

CDR3 DNA: TGCGCCAGCAGCCTCGTTATGAACACTGAAGCTTTCTTT
CDR3 protein: CASSLVMNTEAFF
CDR3 length: 13
J gene: TRBJ1-1
clone size: NA
D gene: NA
V gene: TRBV5-1

CDR3 DNA: TGCGCCAGCAGCTCACTAATTGCGGGCCCCACAGATACGCAGTATTTT
CDR3 protein: CASSSLIAGPTDTQYF
CDR3 length: 16
J gene: TRBJ2-3
clone size: few
D gene: NA
V gene: TRBV5-1

CDR3 DNA: TGTGCCAGCAGCCCCACAGGGGAAGGCACTGAAGCTTTCTTT
CDR3 protein: CASSPTGEGTEAFF
CDR3 length: 14
J gene: TRBJ1-1
clone size: NA
D gene: TRBD1
V gene: TRBV11-3

CDR3 DNA: TGCGCCAGCAGCGAATCCCTGGGGGGAGTTGCCTACGAGCAGTACTTC
CDR3 protein: CASSESLGGVAYEQYF
CDR3 length: 16
J gene: TRBJ2-7
clone size: NA
D gene: NA
V gene: TRBV5-1

CDR3 DNA: TGCGCCAGCAGCCAAGAACCATCCTGGGGAGTTCGCGAAAAACTGTTTTTT
CDR3 protein: CASSQEPSWGVREKLFF
CDR3 length: 17
J gene: TRBJ1-4
clone size: NA
D gene: NA
V gene: TRBV4-1

CDR3 DNA: TGCGCCAGCAGCCAAGGAACAGCCTCTGGAAACACCATATATTTT
CDR3 protein: CASSQGTASGNTIYF
CDR3 length: 15
J gene: TRBJ1-3
clone size: NA
D gene: NA
V gene: TRBV4-1

CDR3 DNA: TGTGCCAGCAGTTTTCTAGGGGCGCGGGAGCTGTTTTTT
CDR3 protein: CASSFLGARELFF
CDR3 length: 13
J gene: TRBJ2-2
clone size: NA
D gene: NA
V gene: TRBV12-3/TRBV12-4

CDR3 DNA: TGTGCCAGCAGCTTCCGAAGAGCAGATACGCAGTATTTT
CDR3 protein: CASSFRRADTQYF
CDR3 length: 13
J gene: TRBJ2-3
clone size: NA
D gene: NA
V gene: TRBV27

CDR3 DNA: TGCAGCGTTGAAACTTTGGACAAGAACACTGAAGCTTTCTTT
CDR3 protein: CSVETLDKNTEAFF
CDR3 length: 14
J gene: TRBJ1-1
clone size: NA
D gene: NA
V gene: TRBV29-1

CDR3 DNA: TGTGCCAGCAGTCCTCTAGCGGCTCCCATCACGCAGTATTTT
CDR3 protein: CASSPLAAPITQYF
CDR3 length: 14
J gene: TRBJ2-3
clone size: NA
D gene: TRBD2
V gene: TRBV27

CDR3 DNA: TGTGCTAGTGGCCGTTCGGGGGGCAATGGCTACACCTTC
CDR3 protein: CASGRSGGNGYTF
CDR3 length: 13
J gene: TRBJ1-2
clone size: once
D gene: NA
V gene: TRBV12-5

CDR3 DNA: TGTGCCAGCATCTTACGACTGGAGACCCAGTACTTC
CDR3 protein: CASILRLETQYF
CDR3 length: 12
J gene: TRBJ2-5
clone size: NA
D gene: NA
V gene: TRBV2

CDR3 DNA: TGTGCCACCAGTGAGCCCGGGACAGGATCTCTCCACTTT
CDR3 protein: CATSEPGTGSLHF
CDR3 length: 13
J gene: TRBJ1-6
clone size: NA
D gene: TRBD1
V gene: TRBV24-1

CDR3 DNA: TGTGCCAGTAGTAACGACAGGGGGCCTGGCTACACCTTC
CDR3 protein: CASSNDRGPGYTF
CDR3 length: 13
J gene: TRBJ1-2
clone size: NA
D gene: TRBD1
V gene: TRBV19

CDR3 DNA: TGTGCCAGCAGCCAGTTAGCGGGACGATACGAGCAGTACTTC
CDR3 protein: CASSQLAGRYEQYF
CDR3 length: 14
J gene: TRBJ2-7
clone size: NA
D gene: TRBD2
V gene: TRBV4-2

CDR3 DNA: TGTGCCAGCAGCCGGAGCAGAATGACCGGGGAGCTGTTTTTT
CDR3 protein: CASSRSRMTGELFF
CDR3 length: 14
J gene: TRBJ2-2
clone size: few
D gene: NA
V gene: TRBV14

CDR3 DNA: TGTGCCAGCAGCCAAGCTAGGCTAGCGGGGGGCAGGGTAGCCAAAAACATTCAGTACTTC
CDR3 protein: CASSQARLAGGRVAKNIQYF
CDR3 length: 20
J gene: TRBJ2-4
clone size: NA
D gene: TRBD2
V gene: TRBV14

CDR3 DNA: TGTGCCAGCAGTGAATTCTTGGGGGAGGCAGCTTTCTTT
CDR3 protein: CASSEFLGEAAFF
CDR3 length: 13
J gene: TRBJ1-1
clone size: NA
D gene: NA
V gene: TRBV25-1

CDR3 DNA: TGTGCCAGCAGAGCGGAAGATACGCAGTATTTT
CDR3 protein: CASRAEDTQYF
CDR3 length: 11
J gene: TRBJ2-3
clone size: NA
D gene: NA
V gene: TRBV2

CDR3 DNA: TGTGCCAGCAAGCGGGACTCCTACAATGAGCAGTTCTTC
CDR3 protein: CASKRDSYNEQFF
CDR3 length: 13
J gene: TRBJ2-1
clone size: NA
D gene: TRBD2
V gene: TRBV7-8

CDR3 DNA: TGCGCCAGCAGCTTGGCCTTGGCCAGCACAGATACGCAGTATTTT
CDR3 protein: CASSLALASTDTQYF
CDR3 length: 15
J gene: TRBJ2-3
clone size: NA
D gene: NA
V gene: TRBV5-1

CDR3 DNA: TGTGCCAGCCGATCTAGCGGCCCGAGTGAGCAGTACTTC
CDR3 protein: CASRSSGPSEQYF
CDR3 length: 13
J gene: TRBJ2-7
clone size: once
D gene: TRBD2
V gene: TRBV7-8

CDR3 DNA: TGTGCCAGCAGTGAAGCGAGCCAAGAGACCCAGTACTTC
CDR3 protein: CASSEASQETQYF
CDR3 length: 13
J gene: TRBJ2-5
clone size: NA
D gene: NA
V gene: TRBV2

CDR3 DNA: TGTGCCACCCGCCGGGACAGGGATTACAATGAGCAGTTCTTC
CDR3 protein: CATRRDRDYNEQFF
CDR3 length: 14
J gene: TRBJ2-1
clone size: NA
D gene: TRBD1
V gene: TRBV19

CDR3 DNA: TGCGCCAGCAGCTTGGAGGGACTAGAGGCAGATACGCAGTATTTT
CDR3 protein: CASSLEGLEADTQYF
CDR3 length: 15
J gene: TRBJ2-3
clone size: NA
D gene: TRBD2
V gene: TRBV5-1

CDR3 DNA: TGTGCCAGCACGGCGACGACAACCCTCCACTTT
CDR3 protein: CASTATTTLHF
CDR3 length: 11
J gene: TRBJ1-6
clone size: NA
D gene: NA
V gene: TRBV12-3/TRBV12-4

CDR3 DNA: TGTGCCAGCAGTTTATGGCGCGGGAGTGAAGCTTTCTTT
CDR3 protein: CASSLWRGSEAFF
CDR3 length: 13
J gene: TRBJ1-1
clone size: NA
D gene: NA
V gene: TRBV12-3/TRBV12-4

CDR3 DNA: TGTGCCAGCAGCCAAAGTCCAGGGGGCACTGAAGCTTTCTTT
CDR3 protein: CASSQSPGGTEAFF
CDR3 length: 14
J gene: TRBJ1-1
clone size: few
D gene: TRBD1
V gene: TRBV16

CDR3 DNA: TGTGCCAGCAGCGCAGGACTAGCGAATTACGAGCAGTACTTC
CDR3 protein: CASSAGLANYEQYF
CDR3 length: 14
J gene: TRBJ2-7
clone size: NA
D gene: TRBD2
V gene: TRBV11-2

CDR3 DNA: TGTGCCAGCTCACCGTACGGGGTCGTGGGAGATACGCAGTATTTT
CDR3 protein: CASSPYGVVGDTQYF
CDR3 length: 15
J gene: TRBJ2-3
clone size: NA
D gene: NA
V gene: TRBV18

CDR3 DNA: TGTGCCAGCAGTGAATTTGGGACTAGCACTGAGCAGTTCTTC
CDR3 protein: CASSEFGTSTEQFF
CDR3 length: 14
J gene: TRBJ2-1
clone size: NA
D gene: TRBD2
V gene: TRBV25-1

CDR3 DNA: TGTGCCAGCTCACCATTTACAGGGGGGACTGAAGCTTTCTTT
CDR3 protein: CASSPFTGGTEAFF
CDR3 length: 14
J gene: TRBJ1-1
clone size: NA
D gene: TRBD1
V gene: TRBV18

CDR3 DNA: TGTGCCGTGCAGCAGGGGAAGATAAGCAATCAGCCCCAGCATTTT
CDR3 protein: CAVQQGKISNQPQHF
CDR3 length: 15
J gene: TRBJ1-5
clone size: NA
D gene: NA
V gene: TRBV6-5

CDR3 DNA: TGTGCCAGCCATAGAGACGTCGAGGGATCACCCCTCCACTTT
CDR3 protein: CASHRDVEGSPLHF
CDR3 length: 14
J gene: TRBJ1-6
clone size: few
D gene: NA
V gene: TRBV7-9

CDR3 DNA: TGTGCCAGCAGTTACTCCGTAGCTTCCTACGAGCAGTACTTC
CDR3 protein: CASSYSVASYEQYF
CDR3 length: 14
J gene: TRBJ2-7
clone size: NA
D gene: NA
V gene: TRBV6-2/TRBV6-3